Below are 29 T cell receptor beta chains sequenced from a single sample in a study of T-cell reconstitution after alpha-beta-depleted transplantation in children. Library preparation (for TCRbeta) was performed with unique molecular identifiers. MiXCR, applied by TCRdb to the PCR reads, yields one record per CDR3 protein. The table records approximately 800,000 distinct CDR3 sequences, 15% to 20% of them present only once. The sequences come from PBMCs, mostly from graft donor cells, collected 360 days after TCRalphabeta/CD19-depleted stem cell transplant. Receptors originate from a male patient younger than 18 who had a stem cell transplant for acute lymphoblastic leukemia, so the T cells may come from the graft donor.

This clonotype came up many times. This chain joins TRBV5-6 and TRBJ2-1; D not certain. The germline V gene encodes CDR1 SGHDT and CDR2 YYEEEE. V lost 1 base to trimming and J lost 0 bases, with 11 bases between them. This CDR3 has 16 amino acids. CDR3 in amino acids: CASSLLEESSYNEQFF. CDR3 nucleotides: TGTGCCAGCAGCTTGTTAGAAGAGAGCTCCTACAATGAGCAGTTCTTC. Full variable domain (missing parts from reference TRBV5-6 and TRBJ2-1): DAGVTQSPTHLIKTRGQQVTLRCSPKSGHDTVSWYQQALGQGPQFIFQYYEEEERQRGNFPDRFSGHQFPNYSSELNVNALLLGDSALYLCASSLLEESSYNEQFFGPGTRLTVL.

This clonotype has more than one count but fewer than ten. V gene TRBV4-3 combines with J gene TRBJ2-7; 9 positions match TRBD1. Germline V gene data show CDR1 as LGHNA and CDR2 as YSLEER. The CDR3 is made up of 15 amino acids. Trimming cost V 4 bases and J 2 bases; bases outside gene matches: 6. CDR3 DNA sequence: TGCGCCAGCAGCCCCCACAGGGGGCGACCCTACGAGCAGTACTTC. It translates to CASSPHRGRPYEQYF.

V usage is TRBV5-1 and J usage is TRBJ2-3; 10 positions agree with TRBD1. Germline values: CDR1 SGHRS, CDR2 YFSETQ. CDR3 length: 16 amino acids. The V and J ends lost 4 bases and 4 bases, in that order; junction bases with no gene match: 9. In DNA form, the CDR3 reads TGCGCCAGCAGCCACCGACCGGGACAGGGGTCAGATACGCAGTATTTT. The encoded protein is CASSHRPGQGSDTQYF.

This clonotype was counted between two and nine times. The genes are TRBV12-3 or TRBV12-4 and TRBJ2-5; 11 positions agree with TRBD2. V trimming: 5 bases; J trimming: 4 bases; junction bases outside the gene matches: 12. The CDR3 consists of 17 residues. CDR3 nucleotides: TGTGCCAGCAGTCCCCTAGCGGGAGGTCGTTGGGGAGAGACCCAGTACTTC. Its translation: CASSPLAGGRWGETQYF.

This clonotype turned up a few times. This chain connects TRBV7-8 to TRBJ2-7; D tentatively reads TRBD1 or TRBD2 (6 bases each). CDR3 length: 15 residues. The V gene lost 1 base and the J gene lost 3 bases, with 13 bases spanning the gap. Germline V lookup: CDR1 SGHVS, CDR2 FQNEAQ. CDR3 amino acids: CASSLVGGNYYEQYF. CDR3 DNA: TGTGCCAGCAGCTTAGTAGGGGGGAATTACTACGAGCAGTACTTC.

The chain uses TRBV9 and TRBJ2-3; D is possibly TRBD2 (6 bases). The V gene lost 0 bases and the J gene lost 2 bases, with 13 bases spanning the gap. CDR3 size: 16 residues. The V gene's germline CDR1 is SGDLS and CDR2 YYNGEE. The DNA of the CDR3 is TGTGCCAGCAGCGTAGTAGAACTAGCTCTCACAGATACGCAGTATTTT. This sequence encodes CASSVVELALTDTQYF.

This clonotype has just a few counts. The chain employs TRBV12-3 or TRBV12-4 and TRBJ1-5; D gene uncertain. The V and J ends lost 2 bases and 4 bases respectively, with 6 bases between them. This CDR3 comprises 13 residues. The CDR3 here is CASSLTANQPQHF. The CDR3 coding sequence is TGTGCCAGCAGTTTAACCGCAAATCAGCCCCAGCATTTT.

This clonotype came up a few times. The chain has TRBV5-4 and TRBJ2-3; 8 bases align to TRBD2. Germline V gene data show CDR1 as SGHNT and CDR2 as YYREEE (reference sequence). The trim removed 4 bases at V and 5 bases at J, leaving 3 bases unmatched. This CDR3 contains 13 residues. CDR3 loop: CASSGGTRDTQYF. Written as DNA, the CDR3 is TGTGCCAGCAGCGGAGGGACTAGAGATACGCAGTATTTT.

This clonotype was seen only a few times. V usage is TRBV5-1 and J usage is TRBJ2-2; TRBD1 agrees at 11 bases. Germline V lookup: CDR1 SGHRS, CDR2 YFSETQ. Trimming removed 4 bases from V and 4 bases from J; junction bases left unmatched: 6. The CDR3 consists of 16 residues. CDR3 residues: CASSEDRGLITGELFF. As DNA, the CDR3 is TGCGCCAGCAGCGAGGACAGGGGGCTGATCACCGGGGAGCTGTTTTTT.

This chain uses TRBV10-3 with TRBJ2-5; 7 bases fit TRBD2. In germline, CDR1 is ENHRY, CDR2 SYGVKD. The CDR3 contains 14 residues. V lost 4 bases and J lost 1; bases outside the gene matches: 3. The CDR3 spells CAISGSGTQETQYF. The CDR3 nucleotides are TGTGCCATCAGTGGCAGCGGGACCCAAGAGACCCAGTACTTC.

V and J are TRBV10-3 and TRBJ2-7; TRBD2 agrees at 7 bases. With 2 bases clipped from V and 1 base from J, the junction kept 2 bases outside the gene matches. CDR3 length equals 14 residues. Germline lookup yields CDR1 ENHRY and CDR2 SYGVKD. Written as DNA, the CDR3 is TGTGCCATCAGTGAGATGGGGGGGTCCTACGAGCAGTACTTC. As protein: CAISEMGGSYEQYF.

This clonotype was recorded many times. The V and J genes are TRBV12-3 or TRBV12-4 and TRBJ1-5, with D uncertain. V lost 7 bases to trimming and J lost 1 base, with 11 bases between them. The CDR3 contains 14 residues. This CDR3 reads CASTNAGSNQPQHF. The CDR3, as DNA: TGTGCCAGCACCAATGCGGGGAGCAATCAGCCCCAGCATTTT.

This chain joins TRBV20-1 and TRBJ2-1, with TRBD2 matching over 8 bases. V shed 5 bases, J shed 3 bases, and the junction held 9 bases outside the gene matches. This CDR3 has 15 amino acids. CDR1 and CDR2 (germline): DFQATT, SNEGSKA (reference sequence). Here the CDR3 reads CSAPRYSGVYNEQFF. CDR3 nucleotide sequence: TGCAGTGCTCCCCGCTATAGCGGGGTCTACAATGAGCAGTTCTTC.

This chain joins TRBV20-1 and TRBJ1-5, with unresolved D. The V gene's germline CDR1 is DFQATT and CDR2 SNEGSKA (reference sequence). CDR3 length: 12 amino acids. Deletions cut 6 bases from V and 1 base from J, with 7 bases between. The CDR3 sequence is CSASESNQPQHF. The CDR3 region has the DNA TGCAGTGCCTCTGAGAGCAATCAGCCCCAGCATTTT.

This clonotype has a handful of counts. The genes are TRBV6-5 and TRBJ2-7; D unclear. Trimming shortened V by 0 bases and J by 0 bases, and 12 bases separated the two germline ends. The germline V gene has CDR1 MNHEY and CDR2 SVGAGI. The CDR3 covers 16 residues. The CDR3 nucleotides read TGTGCCAGCAGTTACTCGGCACCGCCGAGCTCCTACGAGCAGTACTTC. This gives the protein CASSYSAPPSSYEQYF.

The rearrangement joins TRBV18 to TRBJ2-1; D is unclear. Trimming shortened V by 4 bases and J by 2 bases, and 24 bases separated the two germline ends. Germline V gene lookup returns CDR1 KGHSH and CDR2 LQKENI. The CDR3 consists of 19 residues. The CDR3 protein is CASSLQRQRSDPAYNEQFF. CDR3 nucleotides: TGTGCCAGCTCACTACAACGCCAGAGGTCAGATCCTGCCTACAATGAGCAGTTCTTC.

A few counts support this clonotype. The chain combines TRBV24-1 with TRBJ2-1, with 12 bases fitting TRBD2. Trimming took 5 bases from V and 0 from J; bases not matched to a gene: 13. CDR1 KGHDR and CDR2 SFDVKD come from the germline V gene. This CDR3 region has 20 residues. The CDR3 protein is CATSVPGTSGPQSSYNEQFF. The CDR3, as DNA: TGTGCCACCAGTGTTCCCGGGACTAGCGGGCCACAAAGCTCCTACAATGAGCAGTTCTTC.

This clonotype was seen ten or more times. The chain carries TRBV6-1 and TRBJ2-1, with TRBD2 identical over 7 bases. J gave up 4 bases and V 6 bases, and 9 bases lay outside the gene matches. The germline CDR1 and CDR2 sequences are MNHNS and SASEGT. This CDR3 region has 15 residues. The DNA for the CDR3 is TGTGCCAGCAGGCAAACTAGCGAGGGGTACAATGAGCAGTTCTTC. Translated, it gives CASRQTSEGYNEQFF.

This clonotype has at least ten counts. The CDR3 DNA reads TGCAGCGTTGAAGATCTGTACGAGCAGTACTTC. Its protein product is CSVEDLYEQYF. The gene calls are TRBV29-1 and TRBJ2-7; no clear D gene. Germline loops: CDR1 SQVTM, CDR2 ANQGSEA. Trimming stripped 0 bases from V and 4 bases from J, with 4 bases between. This CDR3 has 11 amino acids.

This clonotype turned up a few times. This sequence joins TRBV30 and TRBJ2-3; a weak D match, TRBD2 (6 bases). The length of the CDR3 is 15 residues. The V end lost 2 bases, the J end lost 6 bases, and 18 bases lay between the germline ends. Germline V gives CDR1 GTSNPN, CDR2 SVGIG (reference sequence). DNA for the CDR3: TGTGCCTGGAGTTCGTACAGTGGGAGGATGGATACGCAGTATTTT. Translation gives CAWSSYSGRMDTQYF. The entire variable domain, with the rest obtained from reference TRBV30 and TRBJ2-3, is as follows: SQTIHQWPATLVQPVGSPLSLECTVEGTSNPNLYWYRQAAGRGLQLLFYSVGIGQISSEVPQNLSASRPQDRQFILSSKKLLLSDSGFYLCAWSSYSGRMDTQYFGPGTRLTVL.

This clonotype was counted many times. CDR3 protein: CASNRTGDTYEQYF. DNA of the CDR3: TGTGCCAGCAATAGGACAGGGGACACCTACGAGCAGTACTTC. The chain links TRBV21-1 to TRBJ2-7; the D call of TRBD1 is as the table states it, not checked on the DNA. TRBV21-1 is recorded as a pseudogene. The CDR3 is 14 amino acids.

Only a few counts were recorded for this clonotype. The rearrangement links TRBV18 to TRBJ1-5, with D unresolved. This CDR3 contains 14 residues. V dropped 3 bases and J dropped 5 bases, with 11 bases sitting between them. Germline-derived CDR1 and CDR2 are KGHSH and LQKENI. The CDR3 region is CASSPGRIDQPQHF. The DNA for the CDR3 is TGTGCCAGCTCACCCGGACGGATCGATCAGCCCCAGCATTTT.

The chain couples TRBV4-2 to TRBJ2-1, with 10 bases identical to TRBD2. In germline, CDR1 is LGHNA, CDR2 YNFKEQ. V lost 4 bases, J lost 7 bases, and 10 bases stayed unmatched. The CDR3 is 16 amino acids. DNA for the CDR3: TGTGCCAGCAGCCCTCTCCTTGGACTAGCGGCTAATGAGCAGTTCTTC. This codes for CASSPLLGLAANEQFF.

This clonotype came up a few times. V gene TRBV7-3 combines with J gene TRBJ1-1; no clear D gene. Deletions cut 3 bases from V and 3 bases from J, with 5 bases between. The CDR3 covers 12 residues. Germline loops: CDR1 SGHTA, CDR2 FQGTGA. The CDR3 is CASSFGHTEAFF. The CDR3 DNA reads TGTGCCAGCAGCTTCGGCCACACTGAAGCTTTCTTT.

The V and J genes are TRBV12-3 or TRBV12-4 and TRBJ2-4; a weak D match, TRBD2 (6 bases). The CDR3 is made up of 14 amino acids. Trimming removed 7 bases from V and 3 bases from J, with 13 bases in between. The CDR3 region has the DNA TGTGCCAGCACCCGGAGGAGGGACAAAAACATTCAGTACTTC. As protein: CASTRRRDKNIQYF.

This clonotype occurred a few times. The chain has TRBV2 and TRBJ2-7; D unresolved. Trimming took off 3 bases at V and 2 bases at J, with 8 bases between the two ends. The germline V gene has CDR1 SNHLY and CDR2 FYNNEI. The CDR3 has 13 residues. This chain's CDR3 is CASSDPFPYEQYF. Written as DNA, the CDR3 is TGTGCCAGCAGTGACCCCTTCCCCTACGAGCAGTACTTC.

This clonotype was counted many times. This chain links TRBV24-1 with TRBJ2-1; 9 nucleotides match TRBD1. Unmatched junction bases numbered 13, after V lost 3 bases and J lost 5 bases. Germline CDR1 is KGHDR and CDR2 is SFDVKD. The length of the CDR3 is 18 residues. CDR3 sequence: CATSDNTGGESRNNEQFF. Here the CDR3 DNA reads TGTGCCACCAGTGATAACACAGGGGGCGAATCCCGAAACAATGAGCAGTTCTTC.

Here the CDR3 DNA reads TGCGCCAGCAGTATATCGCGCGAACTGACCTTGAACACTGAAGCTTTCTTT. Amino acid sequence: CASSISRELTLNTEAFF. The chain is built from TRBV10-1 and TRBJ1-1; D call uncertain. V was pared by 5 bases and J by 0 bases, with 19 bases between. The CDR3 is 17 residues long. Germline CDR1 is WNHNN and CDR2 is SYGVQD (reference sequence).

This clonotype was observed a handful of times. The genes are TRBV27 and TRBJ2-7, with 8 bases identical to TRBD2. The CDR3 has 16 residues. Germline loops: CDR1 MNHEY, CDR2 SMNVEV (reference sequence). Trimming at V came to 10 bases and at J to 3 bases, leaving 17 bases not matched to a gene. This chain's CDR3 is CATNGGRTSGLYEQYF. CDR3 nucleotides: TGTGCCACCAATGGGGGTCGAACTAGCGGCCTCTACGAGCAGTACTTC.